Listed here are 15 T cell receptor beta chains from one sample, sequenced in a study of T-cell reconstitution after alpha-beta-depleted transplantation in children. Preparation of the TCRbeta library used unique molecular identifiers. One entry per CDR3 protein results from TCRdb running MiXCR on the PCR reads. The profile covers some 87,000 distinct CDR3 sequences, with about a sixth appearing a single time and about 20% taken by the ten largest. The sample in question was PBMCs, mostly from graft donor cells, obtained 180 days after TCRalphabeta/CD19-depleted stem cell transplant. The receptors shown here come from a male patient aged 2 to 10 who had a stem cell transplant for acute lymphoblastic leukemia, so the T cells may come from the graft donor.

The V and J genes are TRBV7-9 and TRBJ2-4; the match to TRBD2 covers 7 bases. CDR3 length equals 17 residues. The ends lost 6 bases at V and 9 bases at J; junction bases unmatched: 20. Germline V gene sequence: CDR1 SEHNR, CDR2 FQNEAQ (reference sequence). The CDR3 sequence is CASSPLRAGLGVAIQYF. The CDR3 DNA reads TGTGCCAGCAGTCCCCTAAGAGCGGGGTTGGGGGTGGCCATTCAGTACTTC.

This clonotype was counted ten times or more. V gene TRBV5-1 combines with J gene TRBJ2-2; 8 bases agree with TRBD1. V gave up 6 bases and J gave up 1 base; unmatched junction bases: 8. CDR1 and CDR2 (germline): SGHRS, YFSETQ. This CDR3 comprises 16 residues. The CDR3, as DNA: TGCGCCAGCACCAAGGAAGGGACAGGGAACACCGGGGAGCTGTTTTTT. It yields the protein CASTKEGTGNTGELFF.

This clonotype has a handful of counts. The genes are TRBV3-1 and TRBJ1-6; D gene unclear. The ends were cut back, 10 bases at V and 8 bases at J, with 15 bases in the middle. The CDR3 is 13 residues long. Germline V gives CDR1 LGHDT, CDR2 YNNKEL (reference sequence). The CDR3 spells CAIWLAPDSPLHF. As DNA, the CDR3 is TGTGCCATCTGGCTAGCCCCGGATTCACCCCTCCACTTT.

This clonotype was detected a few times. The chain recombines TRBV25-1 with TRBJ2-1; D is unresolved. Germline CDR1 and CDR2: MGHDK and SYGVNS. The CDR3 length is 11 residues. V lost 3 bases and J lost 7, with 4 bases in between. The chain's CDR3 is CASSEKNEQFF. For the CDR3, the DNA is TGTGCCAGCAGTGAGAAGAATGAGCAGTTCTTC.

This rearrangement joins TRBV7-6 to TRBJ2-1; 8 bases align to TRBD2. V shed 0 bases, J shed 5 bases, and the junction held 6 bases outside the gene matches. CDR3 length: 16 residues. Germline CDR1 reads SGHVS; CDR2 reads FNYEAQ. This CDR3 is CASSLAFAGGHNEQFF. In DNA, the CDR3 is TGTGCCAGCAGCTTAGCGTTCGCGGGGGGACACAATGAGCAGTTCTTC.

This clonotype was counted between two and nine times. The rearrangement links TRBV12-3 or TRBV12-4 to TRBJ2-7; 7 nucleotides align to TRBD2. After removal of 2 bases from V and 6 bases from J, the junction contained 7 bases not matched to a gene. This CDR3 region has 14 residues. In DNA form, the CDR3 reads TGTGCCAGCAGTTTAATTAGGGAGGGAAGCGAGCAGTACTTC. It encodes CASSLIREGSEQYF.

In its sample, this clonotype was seen many times. The J gene is TRBJ2-7, the V gene TRBV25-1; D is possibly TRBD1 (6 bases). The CDR3 covers 13 residues. Germline CDR1 and CDR2: MGHDK and SYGVNS. V was clipped by 2 bases and J by 4 bases, with 9 bases between them. The CDR3: CASSEPDRYEQYF. The DNA of the CDR3 is TGTGCCAGCAGTGAACCCGACAGGTACGAGCAGTACTTC.

This clonotype has a handful of counts. The chain combines TRBV11-2 with TRBJ2-3; D may be TRBD2 (7 bases). Germline V gene data show CDR1 as SGHAT and CDR2 as FQNNGV. Trimming shortened V by 2 bases and J by 3 bases, and 12 bases separated the two germline ends. CDR3 length equals 15 residues. This CDR3 reads CASSLYRGATDTQYF. The CDR3, as DNA: TGTGCCAGCAGCTTATACCGGGGGGCGACAGATACGCAGTATTTT.

This clonotype was recorded many times. The V gene is TRBV12-3 or TRBV12-4, the J gene TRBJ1-6; D gene unclear. V was shortened by 4 bases and J by 10 bases, with 5 bases between the two germline ends. The CDR3 covers 11 residues. The CDR3 coding sequence is TGTGCCAGCAGTTCGGACTCACCCCTCCACTTT. Translated: CASSSDSPLHF.

This clonotype was recorded many times. The rearrangement links TRBV7-2 to TRBJ1-6, with D tentatively TRBD1 (6 bases). Trimming stripped 1 base from V and 8 bases from J, with 12 bases between. The CDR3 consists of 15 residues. CDR1 is SGHTA, CDR2 FQGNSA, per germline. Here the CDR3 reads CASSLEDSLDSPLHF. The CDR3 coding sequence is TGTGCCAGCAGCTTAGAGGACAGTTTAGATTCACCCCTCCACTTT. Full variable domain (outside the CDR3, taken from reference TRBV7-2 and TRBJ1-6): GAGVSQSPSNKVTEKGKDVELRCDPISGHTALYWYRQSLGQGLEFLIYFQGNSAPDKSGLPSDRFSAERTGGSVSTLTIQRTQQEDSAVYLCASSLEDSLDSPLHFGNGTRLTVT.

The genes are TRBV5-1 and TRBJ1-6; D is perhaps TRBD1 (6 bases). Germline values: CDR1 SGHRS, CDR2 YFSETQ. The ends were cut back, 1 base at V and 1 base at J, with 9 bases in the middle. This CDR3 comprises 16 residues. The CDR3: CASSLKGGSYNSPLHF. The CDR3 bases are TGCGCCAGCAGCTTGAAGGGGGGATCCTATAATTCACCCCTCCACTTT.

The gene calls are TRBV7-9 and TRBJ2-2; D gene unclear. This CDR3 spans 14 amino acids. Between the trimmed V and J ends, which lost 2 bases and 1 base, there was a span of 5 bases. Germline values: CDR1 SEHNR, CDR2 FQNEAQ (reference sequence). In DNA, the CDR3 is TGTGCCAGCAGCTTACTAGAGAACACCGGGGAGCTGTTTTTT. Its translation: CASSLLENTGELFF.

This clonotype has more than one count but fewer than ten. The chain is built from TRBV9 and TRBJ2-7; 10 nucleotides line up with TRBD2. V was pared by 0 bases and J by 3 bases, with 6 bases of the junction left unmatched. The CDR3 sequence is 16 residues long. CDR1 SGDLS and CDR2 YYNGEE come from the germline V gene. The CDR3 sequence is CASSVESLAGDYEQYF. For the CDR3, the DNA is TGTGCCAGCAGCGTAGAGTCCCTAGCGGGGGACTACGAGCAGTACTTC.

CDR3 residues: CASSEAARASGNTIYF. DNA for the CDR3: TGTGCCAGCAGTGAAGCCGCGCGGGCCTCTGGAAACACCATATATTTT. The chain joins TRBV27 to TRBJ1-3; D unclear. Trimming removed 5 bases at V and 0 bases at J, with 14 bases between. Germline CDR1 is MNHEY and CDR2 is SMNVEV (reference sequence). The CDR3 is 16 residues long.

The chain links TRBV6-2 or TRBV6-3 to TRBJ2-6, with a weak D call TRBD2 (5 bases). The CDR3 consists of 16 residues. V lost 6 bases, J lost 3 bases, and 15 bases lay in between. Germline V lookup: CDR1 MNHEY, CDR2 SVGEGT. For the CDR3, the DNA is TGTGCCAGCAGCCCTAACGCGGGTGGTGGGGCCAACGTCCTGACTTTC. The encoded protein is CASSPNAGGGANVLTF.